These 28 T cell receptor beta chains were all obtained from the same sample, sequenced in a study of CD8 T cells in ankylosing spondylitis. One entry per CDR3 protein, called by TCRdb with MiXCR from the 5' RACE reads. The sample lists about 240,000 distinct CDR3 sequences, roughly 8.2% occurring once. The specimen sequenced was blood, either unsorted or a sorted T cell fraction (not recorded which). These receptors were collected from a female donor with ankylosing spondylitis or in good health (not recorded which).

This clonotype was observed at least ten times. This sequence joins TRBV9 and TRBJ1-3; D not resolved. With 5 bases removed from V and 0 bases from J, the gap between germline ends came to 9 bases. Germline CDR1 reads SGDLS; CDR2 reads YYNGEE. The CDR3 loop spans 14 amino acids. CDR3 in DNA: TGTGCCAGCAGTCCACGGAGCTCTGGAAACACCATATATTTT. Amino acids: CASSPRSSGNTIYF. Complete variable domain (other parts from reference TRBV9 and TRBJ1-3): DSGVTQTPKHLITATGQRVTLRCSPRSGDLSVYWYQQSLDQGLQFLIQYYNGEERAKGNILERFSAQQFPDLHSELNLSSLELGDSALYFCASSPRSSGNTIYFGEGSWLTVV.

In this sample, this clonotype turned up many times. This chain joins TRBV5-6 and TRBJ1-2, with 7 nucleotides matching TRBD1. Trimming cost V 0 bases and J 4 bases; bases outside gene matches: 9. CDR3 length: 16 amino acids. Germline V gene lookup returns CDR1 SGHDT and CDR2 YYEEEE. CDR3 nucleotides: TGTGCCAGCAGCTTGGCCGAAGGGGGCCTCCTCTATGGCTACACCTTC. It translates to CASSLAEGGLLYGYTF.

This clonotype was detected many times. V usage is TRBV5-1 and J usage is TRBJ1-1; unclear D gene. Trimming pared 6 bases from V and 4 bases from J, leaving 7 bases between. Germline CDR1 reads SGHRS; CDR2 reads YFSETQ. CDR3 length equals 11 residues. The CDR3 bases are TGCGCCAGCACGAGAGGCACTGAAGCTTTCTTT. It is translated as CASTRGTEAFF.

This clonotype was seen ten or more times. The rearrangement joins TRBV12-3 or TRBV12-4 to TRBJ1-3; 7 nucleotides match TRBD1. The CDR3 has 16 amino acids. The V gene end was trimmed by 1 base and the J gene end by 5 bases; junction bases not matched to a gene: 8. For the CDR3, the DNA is TGTGCCAGCAGTTTAGGGGGGGGACAGACGCGAAACACCATATATTTT. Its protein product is CASSLGGGQTRNTIYF.

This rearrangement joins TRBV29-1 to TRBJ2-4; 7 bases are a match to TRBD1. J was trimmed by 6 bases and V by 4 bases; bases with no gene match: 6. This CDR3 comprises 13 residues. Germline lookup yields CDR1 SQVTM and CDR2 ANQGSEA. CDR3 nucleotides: TGCAGCGTTGCTCCTCGACAGGGAAACATTCAGTACTTC. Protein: CSVAPRQGNIQYF.

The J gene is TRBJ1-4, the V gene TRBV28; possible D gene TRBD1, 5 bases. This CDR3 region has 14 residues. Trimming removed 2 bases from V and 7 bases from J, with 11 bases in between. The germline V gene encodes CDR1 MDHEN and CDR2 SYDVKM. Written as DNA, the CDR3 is TGTGCCAGCAGTTTAAGCAGGGTTAGTGAAAAACTGTTTTTT. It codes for CASSLSRVSEKLFF.

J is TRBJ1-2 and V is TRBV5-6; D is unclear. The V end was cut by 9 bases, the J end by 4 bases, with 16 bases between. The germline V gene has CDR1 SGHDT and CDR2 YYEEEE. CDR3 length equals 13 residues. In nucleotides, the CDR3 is TGTGCCATGGGCCCCGGGCTCGGCTATGGCTACACCTTC. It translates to CAMGPGLGYGYTF.

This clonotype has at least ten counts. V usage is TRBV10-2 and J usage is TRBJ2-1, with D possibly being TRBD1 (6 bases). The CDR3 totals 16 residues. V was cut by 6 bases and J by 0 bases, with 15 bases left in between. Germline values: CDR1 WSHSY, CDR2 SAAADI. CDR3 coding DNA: TGCGCCAGCAGCGGGGACACGATGGACTCCTACAATGAGCAGTTCTTC. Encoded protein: CASSGDTMDSYNEQFF.

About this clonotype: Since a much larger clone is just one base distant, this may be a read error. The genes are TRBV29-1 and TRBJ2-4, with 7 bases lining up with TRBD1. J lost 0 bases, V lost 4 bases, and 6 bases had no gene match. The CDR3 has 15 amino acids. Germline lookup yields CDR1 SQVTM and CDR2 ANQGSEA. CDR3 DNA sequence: TGCAGCGTTGGGGGACAGAGGTCAGCCAAAAACATTCAGTACTTC. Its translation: CSVGGQRSAKNIQYF.

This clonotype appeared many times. The CDR3: CASSRDSEQYF. The CDR3 DNA follows: TGTGCCAGCAGCCGGGACAGCGAGCAGTACTTC. The rearrangement uses TRBV6-5 and TRBJ2-7; 7 positions match TRBD1. The CDR3 spans 11 residues. CDR1 MNHEY and CDR2 SVGAGI come from the germline V gene. The V gene end was trimmed by 6 bases and the J gene end by 6 bases; junction bases not matched to a gene: 2.

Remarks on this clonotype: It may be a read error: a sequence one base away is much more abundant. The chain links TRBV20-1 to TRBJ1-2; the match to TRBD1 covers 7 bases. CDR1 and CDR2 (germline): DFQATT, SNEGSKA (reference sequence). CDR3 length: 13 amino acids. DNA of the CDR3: TGCAGTGCTAGTCCCGGGACAGAGTATGGCCACACCTTC. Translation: CSASPGTEYGHTF.

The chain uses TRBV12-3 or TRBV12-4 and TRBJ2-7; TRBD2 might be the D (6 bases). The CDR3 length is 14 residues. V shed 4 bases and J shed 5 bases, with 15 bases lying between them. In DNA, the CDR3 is TGTGCCAGCAGTTGGGGCGGGGTGAAGCACGAGCAGTACTTC. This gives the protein CASSWGGVKHEQYF.

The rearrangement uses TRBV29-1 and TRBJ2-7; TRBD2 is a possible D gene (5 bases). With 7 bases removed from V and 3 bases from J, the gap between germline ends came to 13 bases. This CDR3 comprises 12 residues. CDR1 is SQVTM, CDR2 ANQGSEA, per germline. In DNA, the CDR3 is TGCAGCGCCCTAGTCCGGGACTACGAGCAGTACTTC. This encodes CSALVRDYEQYF.

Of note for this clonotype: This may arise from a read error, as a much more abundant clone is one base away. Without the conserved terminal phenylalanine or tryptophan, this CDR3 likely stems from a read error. The CDR3 region has the DNA TGTGCTAGTGGGAAAGTCCTGAGCTCCTATAATTCACCCCTCCACCTT. This translates into CASGKVLSSYNSPLHL. The chain joins TRBV12-5 to TRBJ1-6; D is unresolved. The V end was cut by 6 bases, the J end by 0 bases, with 12 bases between. There are 16 residues in the CDR3. From germline, CDR1 is LGHNT and CDR2 FRNRAP.

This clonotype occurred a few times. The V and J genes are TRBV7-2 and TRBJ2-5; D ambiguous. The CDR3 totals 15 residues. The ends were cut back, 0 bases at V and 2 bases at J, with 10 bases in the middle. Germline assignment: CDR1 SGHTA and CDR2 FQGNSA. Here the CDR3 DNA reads TGTGCCAGCAGCTTAGCGGCAAATGAGCAAGAGACCCAGTACTTC. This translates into CASSLAANEQETQYF.

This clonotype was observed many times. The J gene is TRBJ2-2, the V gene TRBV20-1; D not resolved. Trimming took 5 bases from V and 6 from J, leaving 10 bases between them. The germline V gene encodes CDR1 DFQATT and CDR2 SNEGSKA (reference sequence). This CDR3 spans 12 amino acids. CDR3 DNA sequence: TGCAGTGCTGTGGGCAGGTCCGGGGAGCTGTTTTTT. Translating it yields CSAVGRSGELFF.

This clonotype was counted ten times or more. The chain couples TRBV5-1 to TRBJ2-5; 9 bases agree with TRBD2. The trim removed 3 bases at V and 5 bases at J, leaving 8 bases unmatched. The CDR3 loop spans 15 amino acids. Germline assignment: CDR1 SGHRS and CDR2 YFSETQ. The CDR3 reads CASSSSGLAVETQYF. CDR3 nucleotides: TGCGCCAGCAGCTCCTCGGGACTAGCCGTGGAGACCCAGTACTTC.

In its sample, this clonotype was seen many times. The CDR3 protein is CASSLIPQGGVGAFF. The CDR3 region has the DNA TGCGCCAGCAGCCTTATCCCCCAGGGCGGGGTGGGGGCTTTCTTT. The V call is TRBV5-1, the J call TRBJ1-1; D might be TRBD1 (5 bases). V lost 4 bases, J lost 11 bases, and 24 bases lay in between. Looked up from germline, CDR1 is SGHRS and CDR2 is YFSETQ. The CDR3 consists of 15 residues.

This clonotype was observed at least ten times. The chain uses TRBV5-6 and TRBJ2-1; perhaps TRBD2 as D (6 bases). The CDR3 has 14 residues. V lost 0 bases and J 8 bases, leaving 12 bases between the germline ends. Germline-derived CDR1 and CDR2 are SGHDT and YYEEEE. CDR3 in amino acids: CASSLGDFRDEQFF. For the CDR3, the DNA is TGTGCCAGCAGCTTGGGGGACTTCAGGGATGAGCAGTTCTTC.

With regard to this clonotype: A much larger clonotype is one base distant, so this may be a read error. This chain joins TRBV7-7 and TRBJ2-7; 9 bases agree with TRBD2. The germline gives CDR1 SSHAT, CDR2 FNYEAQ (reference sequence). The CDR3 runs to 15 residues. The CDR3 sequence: CAGSRGLARDTEQYF. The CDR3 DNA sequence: TGTGCTGGCAGCCGAGGACTAGCGCGAGATACCGAGCAGTACTTC. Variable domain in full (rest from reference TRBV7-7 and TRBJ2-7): GAGVSQSPRYKVTKRGQDVTLRCDPISSHATLYWYQQALGQGPEFLTYFNYEAQPDKSGLPSDRFSAERPEGSISTLTIQRTEQRDSAMYRCAGSRGLARDTEQYFGPGTRLTVT.

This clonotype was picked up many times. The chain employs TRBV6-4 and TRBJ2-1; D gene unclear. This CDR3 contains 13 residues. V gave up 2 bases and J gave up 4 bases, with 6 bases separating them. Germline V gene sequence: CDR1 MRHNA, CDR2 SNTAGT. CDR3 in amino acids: CASSDGPYNEQFF. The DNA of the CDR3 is TGTGCCAGCAGTGACGGCCCATACAATGAGCAGTTCTTC.

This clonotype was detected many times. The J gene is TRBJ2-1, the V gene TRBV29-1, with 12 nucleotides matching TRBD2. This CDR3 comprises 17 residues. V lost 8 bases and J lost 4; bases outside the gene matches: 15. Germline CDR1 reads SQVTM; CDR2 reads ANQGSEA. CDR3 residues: CSFYGRGGLAGYNEQFF. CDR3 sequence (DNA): TGCAGCTTCTACGGGAGGGGTGGACTAGCGGGATACAATGAGCAGTTCTTC.

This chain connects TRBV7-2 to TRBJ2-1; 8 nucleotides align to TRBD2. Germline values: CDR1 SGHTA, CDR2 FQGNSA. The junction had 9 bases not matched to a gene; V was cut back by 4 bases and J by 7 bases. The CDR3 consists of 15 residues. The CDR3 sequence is CASSSSGRGLNEQFF. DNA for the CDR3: TGTGCCAGCAGCTCAAGCGGGAGAGGTTTAAATGAGCAGTTCTTC.

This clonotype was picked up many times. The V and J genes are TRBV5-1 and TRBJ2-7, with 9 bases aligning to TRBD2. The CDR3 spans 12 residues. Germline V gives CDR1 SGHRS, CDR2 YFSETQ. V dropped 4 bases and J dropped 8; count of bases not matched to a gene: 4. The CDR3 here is CASSPLAGKQYF. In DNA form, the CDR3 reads TGCGCCAGCAGCCCCCTAGCGGGAAAGCAGTACTTC.

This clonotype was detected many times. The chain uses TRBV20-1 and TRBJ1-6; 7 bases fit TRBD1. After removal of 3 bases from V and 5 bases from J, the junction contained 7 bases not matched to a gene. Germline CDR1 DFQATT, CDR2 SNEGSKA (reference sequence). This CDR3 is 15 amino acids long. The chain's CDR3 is CSASLDRIHNSPLHF. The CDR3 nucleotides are TGCAGTGCTAGCCTGGACAGGATCCATAATTCACCCCTCCACTTT.

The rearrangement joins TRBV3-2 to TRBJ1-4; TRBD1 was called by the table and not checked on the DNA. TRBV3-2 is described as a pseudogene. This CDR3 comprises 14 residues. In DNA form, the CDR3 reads TGTGCCAGCAGCCAAGCAGGGGTTAGCGAAAAACTGTTTTTT. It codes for CASSQAGVSEKLFF.

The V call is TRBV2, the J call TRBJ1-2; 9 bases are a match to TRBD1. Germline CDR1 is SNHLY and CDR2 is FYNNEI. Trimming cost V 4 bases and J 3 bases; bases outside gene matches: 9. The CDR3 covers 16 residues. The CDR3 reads CASSVTGGIGHYGYTF. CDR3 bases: TGTGCCAGCAGTGTAACAGGGGGCATTGGCCACTATGGCTACACCTTC.

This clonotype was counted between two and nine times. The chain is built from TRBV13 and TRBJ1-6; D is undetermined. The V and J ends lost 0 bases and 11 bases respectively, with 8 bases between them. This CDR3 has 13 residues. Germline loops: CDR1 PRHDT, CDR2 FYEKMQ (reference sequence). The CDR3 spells CASSLGPGTPLHF. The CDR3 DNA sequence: TGTGCCAGCAGCTTAGGCCCTGGGACACCCCTCCACTTT.